The 26 T cell receptor beta chains given below trace back to one sample, sequenced in a study of CD8+ T cells in alopecia areata. Extraction and reverse transcription of RNA yielded cDNA as the sequencing template. Assay used: immunoSEQ multiplex PCR; TCRdb lists only in-frame clones, some missing. The data hold 150,000 or so clones, with 55% observed a single time. Sequenced sample: CD4+ T cells sorted from blood. The receptors here all came from a human donor in good health.

This clone was counted between two and nine times. This rearrangement joins TRBV6-4 to TRBJ2-1, with 9 bases identical to TRBD2. There are 13 residues in the CDR3. With V trimmed by 8 bases and J by 9 bases, 8 bases remained unmatched. Germline V CDR1 and CDR2: MRHNA, SNTAGT. The CDR3 DNA follows: TGTGCCAGCTCCAGGACTAGCGTCGGTGAGCAGTTCTTC. It is translated as CASSRTSVGEQFF.

This clone was seen a few times. V and J are TRBV14 and TRBJ2-1; D is undetermined. V was clipped by 0 bases and J by 6 bases, with 9 bases between them. Germline V gene data show CDR1 as SGHDN and CDR2 as FVKESK. The CDR3 consists of 14 residues. The CDR3 loop reads CASSQDLIGNEQFF. CDR3 DNA: TGTGCCAGCAGCCAAGATTTGATAGGCAATGAGCAGTTCTTC.

CDR3 loop: CASSFGHVETYEQYF. Written as DNA, the CDR3 is TGCGCCAGCAGCTTTGGGCACGTCGAGACCTACGAGCAGTACTTC. The rearrangement links TRBV5-1 to TRBJ2-7; no clear D gene. This CDR3 region has 15 residues. Germline values: CDR1 SGHRS, CDR2 YFSETQ. Deletions cut 2 bases from V and 2 bases from J, with 14 bases between.

The V gene is TRBV28, the J gene TRBJ2-7, with D uncertain. The ends were cut back, 7 bases at V and 5 bases at J, with 12 bases in the middle. The CDR3 extends over 12 amino acids. Germline V CDR1 and CDR2: MDHEN, SYDVKM. The CDR3 DNA sequence: TGTGCCAGCAAAAGTCAGTGGGACGAGCAGTACTTC. Translating it yields CASKSQWDEQYF.

This clone was observed a single time. This chain joins TRBV5-1 and TRBJ2-2; D could derive from TRBD1 or TRBD2 (5 bases each). In germline, CDR1 is SGHRS, CDR2 YFSETQ. Trimming stripped 4 bases from V and 1 base from J, with 14 bases between. The CDR3 length is 16 residues. The CDR3 sequence is CASSERGAVNTGELFF. As DNA, the CDR3 is TGCGCCAGCAGCGAGCGAGGGGCCGTGAACACCGGGGAGCTGTTTTTT. Together with reference TRBV5-1 and TRBJ2-2, the CDR3 gives the full variable domain: KAGVTQTPRYLIKTRGQQVTLSCSPISGHRSVSWYQQTPGQGLQFLFEYFSETQRNKGNFPGRFSGRQFSNSRSEMNVSTLELGDSALYLCASSERGAVNTGELFFGEGSRLTVL.

In its sample, this clone was seen a few times. The chain links TRBV5-1 to TRBJ1-1, with 8 bases aligning to TRBD1. V shed 4 bases, J shed 3 bases, and the junction held 8 bases outside the gene matches. The CDR3 totals 15 residues. Germline V CDR1 and CDR2: SGHRS, YFSETQ. CDR3 DNA: TGCGCCAGCAGCCCCCGGACAGGGTGGGACACTGAAGCTTTCTTT. Its translation is CASSPRTGWDTEAFF.

The chain employs TRBV15 and TRBJ2-1; D gene uncertain. V lost 0 bases to trimming and J lost 6 bases, with 3 bases between them. Germline lookup yields CDR1 LNHNV and CDR2 YYDKDF (reference sequence). The length of the CDR3 is 12 residues. The DNA for the CDR3 is TGTGCCACCAGCAGAGAGTTCAATGAGCAGTTCTTC. Amino acids: CATSREFNEQFF.

The rearrangement joins TRBV11-2 to TRBJ2-5, with D hard to call. The germline V gene has CDR1 SGHAT and CDR2 FQNNGV. The CDR3 has 11 amino acids. V was shortened by 5 bases and J by 2 bases, with 3 bases between the two germline ends. The chain's CDR3 is CASSIQETQYF. CDR3 sequence (DNA): TGTGCCAGCAGCATACAAGAGACCCAGTACTTC.

This clone was picked up a small number of times. The chain uses TRBV29-1 and TRBJ1-2; D ambiguous. Trimming took 0 bases from V and 4 from J, leaving 6 bases between them. Germline V lookup: CDR1 SQVTM, CDR2 ANQGSEA. The CDR3 spans 12 residues. The DNA for the CDR3 is TGCAGCGTTGAAGACCCTCTCTATGGCTACACCTTC. The encoded protein is CSVEDPLYGYTF.

This clone showed up just a few times. V is TRBV7-9 and J is TRBJ1-1; D is ambiguous. V lost 0 bases and J 3 bases, leaving 5 bases between the germline ends. From germline, CDR1 is SEHNR and CDR2 FQNEAQ (reference sequence). CDR3 length: 13 amino acids. CDR3 sequence reads: CASSLAGYTEAFF. The CDR3 DNA follows: TGTGCCAGCAGCTTAGCAGGGTACACTGAAGCTTTCTTT.

The V gene is TRBV29-1, the J gene TRBJ2-1; possible D gene TRBD1, 6 bases. The CDR3 runs to 14 residues. CDR1 is SQVTM, CDR2 ANQGSEA, per germline. V was cut by 6 bases and J by 9 bases, with 21 bases left in between. CDR3 residues: CSVPVGRVGGEQFF. For the CDR3, the DNA is TGCAGCGTGCCAGTGGGCAGGGTAGGGGGTGAGCAGTTCTTC.

Details on this clone: Germline and junction disagree at one end, which may indicate a read error. CDR3 region: CASSPRQGAWLAGYYGQYF. The DNA of the CDR3 is TGTGCCAGCAGTCCCCGACAGGGGGCATGGCTAGCGGGATATTACGGGCAGTACTTC. This chain connects TRBV27 to TRBJ2-7; a possible D gene is TRBD1 (10 bases). Germline lookup yields CDR1 MNHEY and CDR2 SMNVEV (reference sequence). This CDR3 is built from 19 residues.

This clone was observed a single time. The chain couples TRBV29-1 to TRBJ2-7; weak D call: TRBD1 (6 bases). Germline-derived CDR1 and CDR2 are SQVTM and ANQGSEA. V was clipped by 6 bases and J by 2 bases, with 11 bases between them. The CDR3 sequence is 12 residues long. CDR3 amino acids: CSVQTGPYEQYF. The CDR3 nucleotides are TGCAGCGTCCAGACAGGACCCTACGAGCAGTACTTC.

This chain uses TRBV19 with TRBJ1-5, with TRBD1 matching over 8 bases. The CDR3 is 15 amino acids. Germline trimming cut 7 bases from V and 0 bases from J; bases unmatched to any gene: 5. CDR1 and CDR2 (germline): LNHDA, SQIVND (reference sequence). The DNA of the CDR3 is TGTGCCAGTAACTTTGGACAGGGTAGCAATCAGCCCCAGCATTTT. As protein: CASNFGQGSNQPQHF.

This sequence joins TRBV29-1 and TRBJ1-1; 7 bases are shared with TRBD1. CDR3 length equals 14 residues. Germline V gene data show CDR1 as SQVTM and CDR2 as ANQGSEA. After removal of 1 base from V and 5 bases from J, the junction contained 7 bases not matched to a gene. The CDR3 nucleotides are TGCAGCGTTGAAGGAGACAGGGATGAGACTGAAGCTTTCTTT. It specifies CSVEGDRDETEAFF.

The chain combines TRBV5-4 with TRBJ2-1; D remains ambiguous. This CDR3 region has 16 residues. V was clipped by 0 bases and J by 7 bases, with 17 bases between them. CDR1 SGHNT and CDR2 YYREEE come from the germline V gene (reference sequence). The CDR3, as DNA: TGTGCCAGCAGCTTGGATCGGGTGATAGCTGCTAATGAGCAGTTCTTC. It codes for CASSLDRVIAANEQFF. The whole variable domain, remainder taken from reference TRBV5-4 and TRBJ2-1, is ETGVTQSPTHLIKTRGQQVTLRCSSQSGHNTVSWYQQALGQGPQFIFQYYREEENGRGNFPPRFSGLQFPNYSSELNVNALELDDSALYLCASSLDRVIAANEQFFGPGTRLTVL.

The chain employs TRBV29-1 and TRBJ2-2; 8 bases agree with TRBD1. This CDR3 region has 12 residues. V lost 6 bases, J lost 10 bases, and 7 bases stayed unmatched. CDR1 and CDR2 (germline): SQVTM, ANQGSEA. CDR3 residues: CSVAYRGTELFF. In DNA form, the CDR3 reads TGCAGCGTGGCATACAGGGGGACGGAGCTGTTTTTT.

The J gene is TRBJ2-7, the V gene TRBV5-1; a weak D match, TRBD1 (5 bases). V dropped 0 bases and J dropped 7 bases, with 11 bases sitting between them. Germline V gives CDR1 SGHRS, CDR2 YFSETQ. CDR3 size: 13 residues. CDR3 in amino acids: CASSLGAQGEQYF. CDR3 DNA sequence: TGCGCCAGCAGCTTGGGGGCGCAGGGTGAGCAGTACTTC.

The chain recombines TRBV11-2 with TRBJ2-5; 7 bases match TRBD2. Germline V gives CDR1 SGHAT, CDR2 FQNNGV. This CDR3 spans 13 amino acids. Unmatched junction bases numbered 2, after V lost 5 bases and J lost 2 bases. CDR3: CASSLLAQETQYF. The CDR3 coding sequence is TGTGCCAGCAGCCTACTAGCGCAAGAGACCCAGTACTTC.

The chain joins TRBV5-4 to TRBJ2-1, with 12 bases fitting TRBD2. CDR1 SGHNT and CDR2 YYREEE come from the germline V gene (reference sequence). The CDR3 is 15 residues long. With 4 bases clipped from V and 5 bases from J, the junction kept 4 bases outside the gene matches. The CDR3 region has the DNA TGTGCCAGCAGCCTTGGACTAGCGGGGAACAATGAGCAGTTCTTC. Translated, it gives CASSLGLAGNNEQFF.

This chain links TRBV29-1 with TRBJ2-5, with D unclear. The CDR3 loop spans 15 amino acids. Germline V gene lookup returns CDR1 SQVTM and CDR2 ANQGSEA. With 2 bases removed from V and 7 bases from J, the gap between germline ends came to 20 bases. The CDR3 reads CSVESEPRSAGTQYF. The CDR3 nucleotides are TGCAGCGTTGAAAGCGAACCCAGATCCGCTGGGACCCAGTACTTC.

This chain joins TRBV29-1 and TRBJ2-5; perhaps TRBD2 as D (5 bases). Germline V gene lookup returns CDR1 SQVTM and CDR2 ANQGSEA. The V and J ends lost 6 bases and 5 bases respectively, with 19 bases between them. This CDR3 has 14 residues. The DNA for the CDR3 is TGCAGCGTGAGTGGGAGAATGGTTGCGGAGACCCAGTACTTC. It is translated as CSVSGRMVAETQYF.

A few counts support this clone. V and J are TRBV4-2 and TRBJ1-4, with D hard to call. Germline CDR1 reads LGHNA; CDR2 reads YNFKEQ. V lost 0 bases and J lost 6, with 11 bases in between. The CDR3 extends over 15 amino acids. In nucleotides, the CDR3 is TGTGCCAGCAGCCAAGAGTGGCAGGAAGATGAAAAACTGTTTTTT. As protein: CASSQEWQEDEKLFF.

As DNA, the CDR3 is TGTGCCAGCAGCTTACTAGCGGGAGGGTCGGGGGCCAACGTCCTGACTTTC. It translates to CASSLLAGGSGANVLTF. The chain is built from TRBV5-4 and TRBJ2-6, with 13 positions matching TRBD2. Germline V lookup: CDR1 SGHNT, CDR2 YYREEE (reference sequence). The junction had 3 bases not matched to a gene; V was cut back by 2 bases and J by 4 bases. This CDR3 is 17 amino acids long.

The genes are TRBV7-2 and TRBJ1-5; D gene ambiguous. CDR3 length equals 13 residues. CDR1 is SGHTA and CDR2 is FQGNSA in the germline V gene. Trimming cost V 1 base and J 9 bases, with 10 bases left between them. CDR3 sequence (DNA): TGTGCCAGCAGCTTAGAGGTAGGCCGGCCCCAGCATTTT. It codes for CASSLEVGRPQHF.

The chain couples TRBV5-1 to TRBJ2-5, with D uncertain. Germline V CDR1 and CDR2: SGHRS, YFSETQ. This CDR3 is built from 16 residues. Trimming left V 4 bases short and J 0 bases short, with 16 bases between. The CDR3 DNA follows: TGCGCCAGCAGCCGCCCGGTGCATACGTACCAAGAGACCCAGTACTTC. Translation gives CASSRPVHTYQETQYF. The whole variable domain, remainder taken from reference TRBV5-1 and TRBJ2-5, is KAGVTQTPRYLIKTRGQQVTLSCSPISGHRSVSWYQQTPGQGLQFLFEYFSETQRNKGNFPGRFSGRQFSNSRSEMNVSTLELGDSALYLCASSRPVHTYQETQYFGPGTRLLVL.